This TCR beta chain was captured by sequencing in a study of T cells in localized non-small cell lung cancer. Germline V gene sequence: CDR1 SGDLS, CDR2 YYNGEE. This CDR3 contains 14 residues. Between the trimmed V and J ends, which lost 0 bases and 1 base, there was a span of 7 bases. Study-level findings and limits: The appearance of a median around 57 of the top 100 tumor clones was seen in adjacent lung. Heterogeneity remains possible, as sequencing covered one tumor region only. Density of T cells in blood, when higher, went with longer overall survival.

Here immunoSEQ multiplex PCR was the method, and the copy in TCRdb shows in-frame clones only, minus some. Counted here are approximately 23,000 clones, about 89% occurring once; the ten biggest clones make up about an eighth. Worth noting for this clone: Its antigen remains unknown.

The sample was peripheral blood, taken before any cancer treatment. This sequence joins TRBV9 and TRBJ1-1; D call uncertain. The TCR originated in a male donor at least 60 years old with stage I lung adenocarcinoma. The CDR3 reads CASSVDMGNTEAFF. DNA of the CDR3: TGTGCCAGCAGCGTAGACATGGGGAACACTGAAGCTTTCTTT.